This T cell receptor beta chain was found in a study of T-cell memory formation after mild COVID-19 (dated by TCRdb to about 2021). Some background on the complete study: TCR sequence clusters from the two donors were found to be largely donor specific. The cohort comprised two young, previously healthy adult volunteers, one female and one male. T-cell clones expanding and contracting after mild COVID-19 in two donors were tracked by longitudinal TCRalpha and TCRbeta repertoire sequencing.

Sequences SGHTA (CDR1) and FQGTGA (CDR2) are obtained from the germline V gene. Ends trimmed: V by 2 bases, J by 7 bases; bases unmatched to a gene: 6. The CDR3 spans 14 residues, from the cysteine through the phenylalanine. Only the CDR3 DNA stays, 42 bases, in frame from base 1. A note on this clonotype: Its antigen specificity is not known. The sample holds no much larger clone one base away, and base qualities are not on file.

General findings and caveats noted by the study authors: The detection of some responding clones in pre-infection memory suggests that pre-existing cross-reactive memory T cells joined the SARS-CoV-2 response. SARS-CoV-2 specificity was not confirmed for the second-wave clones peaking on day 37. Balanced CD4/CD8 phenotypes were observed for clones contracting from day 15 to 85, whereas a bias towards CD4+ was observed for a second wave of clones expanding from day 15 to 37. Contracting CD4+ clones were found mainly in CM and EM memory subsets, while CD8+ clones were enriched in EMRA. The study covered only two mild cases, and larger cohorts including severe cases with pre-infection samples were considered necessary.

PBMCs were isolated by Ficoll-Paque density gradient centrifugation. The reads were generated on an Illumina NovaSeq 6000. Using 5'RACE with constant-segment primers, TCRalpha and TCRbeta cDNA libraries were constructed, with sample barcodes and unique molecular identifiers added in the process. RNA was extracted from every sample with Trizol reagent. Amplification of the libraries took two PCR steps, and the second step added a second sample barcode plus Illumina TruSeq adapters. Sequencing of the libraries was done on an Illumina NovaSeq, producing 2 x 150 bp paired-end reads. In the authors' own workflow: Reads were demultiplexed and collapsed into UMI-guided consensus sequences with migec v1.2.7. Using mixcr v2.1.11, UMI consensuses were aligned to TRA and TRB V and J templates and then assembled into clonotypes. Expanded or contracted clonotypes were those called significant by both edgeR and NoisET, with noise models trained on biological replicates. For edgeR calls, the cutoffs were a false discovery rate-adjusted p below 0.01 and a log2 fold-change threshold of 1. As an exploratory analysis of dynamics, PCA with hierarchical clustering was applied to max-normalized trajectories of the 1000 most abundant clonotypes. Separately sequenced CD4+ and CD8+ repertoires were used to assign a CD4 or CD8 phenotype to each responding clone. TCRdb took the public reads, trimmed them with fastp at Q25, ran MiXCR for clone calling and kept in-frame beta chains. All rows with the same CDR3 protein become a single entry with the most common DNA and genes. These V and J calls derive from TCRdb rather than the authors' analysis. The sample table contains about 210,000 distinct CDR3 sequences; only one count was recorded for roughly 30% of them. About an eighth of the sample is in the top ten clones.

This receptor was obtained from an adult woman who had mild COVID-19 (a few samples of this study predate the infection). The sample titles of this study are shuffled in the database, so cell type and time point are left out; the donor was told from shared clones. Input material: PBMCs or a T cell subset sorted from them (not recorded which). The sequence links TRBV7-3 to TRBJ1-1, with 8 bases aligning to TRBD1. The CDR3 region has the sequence CASSLQGADLEAFF. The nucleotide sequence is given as TGTGCCAGCAGCTTACAGGGGGCGGACCTTGAAGCTTTCTTT.